This T cell receptor (beta chain) was obtained from a study of shared clonotypes between healthy human individuals. Only in-frame clones appear in the TCRdb table, and some are missing; sequencing was by immunoSEQ multiplex PCR. The data contain under 1,100,000 clones, under 80% of them seen just once; the ten biggest clones take up roughly 1.5%. The CDR3 runs 15 residues. V was pared by 5 bases and J by 5 bases, with 5 bases of the junction left unmatched. Germline-derived CDR1 and CDR2 are SGHTA and FQGNSA. The rearrangement uses TRBV7-2 and TRBJ2-1; TRBD2 aligns across 11 bases. The source of this sequence is a man between 18 and 35 years old in good health. Sequences were obtained from memory CD4+ T cells sorted from blood. Sample subset: CD45RA-negative fraction. CDR3 sequence (DNA): TGTGCCAGCAGCCTGGGACTAGCGGCTAACAATGAGCAGTTCTTC. Translating gives CASSLGLAANNEQFF.